Below, 20 T cell receptor beta chains from the same sample are listed, as sequenced in a study of HIV-infected patients and healthy controls. The repertoire came from unfractionated whole blood and reflected all unsorted peripheral T cells. About 500 ng RNA was reverse transcribed with alpha and beta constant-region primers. Alpha and beta chain libraries were made separately by chain-specific third strand synthesis with multiplexing indices. TCRdb fed the 5' RACE reads into MiXCR, producing one record per CDR3 protein. The sample has about 18,000 distinct CDR3 sequences; roughly 9.5% are singletons. The specimen sequenced was blood. All receptors derive from an adult in good health.

This clonotype was observed many times. The genes are TRBV5-1 and TRBJ2-3; TRBD1 aligns across 9 bases. Trimming took 0 bases from V and 2 from J; bases not matched to a gene: 1. There are 15 residues in the CDR3. Germline V gives CDR1 SGHRS, CDR2 YFSETQ. CDR3 nucleotides: TGCGCCAGCAGCTTGGGGGACAGGGACACAGATACGCAGTATTTT. Its protein is CASSLGDRDTDTQYF.

This clonotype was observed at least ten times. The chain employs TRBV5-4 and TRBJ2-3; D gene unclear. Germline CDR1 and CDR2: SGHNT and YYREEE (reference sequence). The CDR3 length is 15 residues. The V and J ends lost 0 bases and 3 bases respectively, with 11 bases between them. The CDR3 bases are TGTGCCAGCAGCTTGGTTATGGGCGGAACAGATACGCAGTATTTT. This codes for CASSLVMGGTDTQYF. Full variable domain (rest looked up from reference TRBV5-4 and TRBJ2-3): ETGVTQSPTHLIKTRGQQVTLRCSSQSGHNTVSWYQQALGQGPQFIFQYYREEENGRGNFPPRFSGLQFPNYSSELNVNALELDDSALYLCASSLVMGGTDTQYFGPGTRLTVL.

At least ten counts were recorded for this clonotype. The chain links TRBV28 to TRBJ2-3, with 15 bases that match TRBD2. Trimming removed 7 bases from V and 3 bases from J; junction bases left unmatched: 14. The CDR3 runs 19 residues. Germline V gene sequence: CDR1 MDHEN, CDR2 SYDVKM. Here the CDR3 reads CASNPGGTSGRLVTDTQYF. The CDR3 bases are TGTGCCAGCAACCCAGGAGGGACTAGCGGGAGGCTGGTGACAGATACGCAGTATTTT.

Ten or more counts support this clonotype. The CDR3 reads CASTLPASGYEQYF. The CDR3 DNA reads as TGTGCCAGCACCTTACCCGCTAGCGGCTACGAGCAGTACTTC. The V and J genes are TRBV2 and TRBJ2-7, with 7 nucleotides matching TRBD2. CDR1 SNHLY and CDR2 FYNNEI come from the germline V gene. There are 14 residues in the CDR3. V trimming: 7 bases; J trimming: 3 bases; junction bases outside the gene matches: 9.

This clonotype is judged medium-sized (0.01 to 0.1%). The rearrangement uses TRBV12-3 or TRBV12-4 and TRBJ2-1; 8 positions match TRBD1. Unmatched junction bases numbered 8, after V lost 9 bases and J lost 4 bases. CDR3 length equals 14 residues. CDR3 loop: CASLPDRGYNEQFF. The CDR3 DNA reads as TGTGCCAGTTTGCCAGACAGGGGATACAATGAGCAGTTCTTC.

This clonotype ranks as medium-sized. The rearrangement uses TRBV12-3 or TRBV12-4 and TRBJ2-7; the match to TRBD2 covers 14 bases. There are 15 residues in the CDR3. The ends lost 5 bases at V and 4 bases at J; junction bases unmatched: 4. This chain's CDR3 is CASSRRTSGRYEQYF. The CDR3 region has the DNA TGTGCCAGCAGTCGGAGGACTAGCGGGAGGTACGAGCAGTACTTC.

The gene calls are TRBV6-1 and TRBJ1-1; TRBD1 is a possible D gene (6 bases). The germline gives CDR1 MNHNS, CDR2 SASEGT. This CDR3 contains 13 residues. The V end was cut by 6 bases, the J end by 7 bases, with 15 bases between. The CDR3 protein is CASSKGDSYEAFF. Here the CDR3 DNA reads TGTGCCAGCAGCAAGGGGGATTCTTATGAAGCTTTCTTT.

Many counts were recorded for this clonotype. This chain links TRBV9 with TRBJ2-7, with TRBD1 as a possible D gene (6 bases). The CDR3 length is 13 residues. Germline CDR1 reads SGDLS; CDR2 reads YYNGEE. The germline V and J ends were trimmed by 0 bases and 5 bases, with 9 bases remaining between them. The CDR3: CASSVEGVHEQYF. The CDR3 DNA is TGTGCCAGCAGCGTAGAGGGGGTCCACGAGCAGTACTTC. The variable domain in full, completed from reference TRBV9 and TRBJ2-7, reads DSGVTQTPKHLITATGQRVTLRCSPRSGDLSVYWYQQSLDQGLQFLIQYYNGEERAKGNILERFSAQQFPDLHSELNLSSLELGDSALYFCASSVEGVHEQYFGPGTRLTVT.

This clonotype has a count of ten or more. The chain links TRBV7-2 to TRBJ2-1, with D unclear. V was shortened by 0 bases and J by 6 bases, with 9 bases between the two germline ends. The CDR3 extends over 14 amino acids. The V gene's germline CDR1 is SGHTA and CDR2 FQGNSA. The CDR3 DNA is TGTGCCAGCAGCTTAGCGCTGACGATCAATGAGCAGTTCTTC. It translates to CASSLALTINEQFF.

This clonotype is termed medium-sized. The chain has TRBV24-1 and TRBJ2-1; D is ambiguous. In germline, CDR1 is KGHDR, CDR2 SFDVKD. The V end lost 12 bases, the J end lost 7 bases, and 15 bases lay between the germline ends. The CDR3 totals 12 residues. The CDR3 DNA is TGTGCCGCCTCAGGTCCCGCGAATGAGCAGTTCTTC. Translated, it gives CAASGPANEQFF.

This chain links TRBV5-1 with TRBJ2-3; the D is unclear. V lost 4 bases, J lost 4 bases, and 13 bases lay in between. Per germline, CDR1 SGHRS and CDR2 YFSETQ. The CDR3 loop spans 14 amino acids. Here the CDR3 DNA reads TGCGCCAGCAGCCCGATGGGCGGTTCAGATACGCAGTATTTT. Translating gives CASSPMGGSDTQYF.

This clonotype is categorized as medium-sized (0.01 to 0.1%). The J gene is TRBJ2-3, the V gene TRBV27, with a weak D call TRBD2 (5 bases). CDR1 and CDR2 from the germline V gene are MNHEY and SMNVEV (reference sequence). CDR3 length: 14 amino acids. V shed 8 bases and J shed 4 bases, with 16 bases lying between them. The CDR3 nucleotides are TGTGCCAGCCGTCTAGGACTGGTTGCAGATACGCAGTATTTT. It yields the protein CASRLGLVADTQYF.

This sequence joins TRBV7-3 and TRBJ2-4, with D uncertain. Trimming pared 5 bases from V and 8 bases from J, leaving 13 bases between. The CDR3 extends over 13 amino acids. Germline CDR1 reads SGHTA; CDR2 reads FQGTGA. Here the CDR3 DNA reads TGTGCCAGCAGCGCTGACGGGTCTGACATTCAGTACTTC. Translation: CASSADGSDIQYF.

Ten or more counts support this clonotype. The CDR3 nucleotides are TGTGCCAGCAGCCTGCGACTAGCAGAGACGAATGAGCAGTTCTTC. Translated: CASSLRLAETNEQFF. This rearrangement joins TRBV6-1 to TRBJ2-1, with 7 positions matching TRBD2. Looked up from germline, CDR1 is MNHNS and CDR2 is SASEGT. V shed 6 bases, J shed 7 bases, and the junction held 12 bases outside the gene matches. The CDR3 spans 15 residues.

In this sample, this clonotype turned up a few times. The chain employs TRBV6-6 and TRBJ2-3; 7 nucleotides match TRBD2. After removal of 8 bases from V and 4 bases from J, the junction contained 9 bases not matched to a gene. CDR3 length: 14 amino acids. Germline values: CDR1 MNHNY, CDR2 SVGAGI (reference sequence). CDR3 DNA: TGTGCCAGCTCCACGGTTGGGAGGGCAGATACGCAGTATTTT. This translates into CASSTVGRADTQYF.

The chain uses TRBV7-9 and TRBJ1-1; a weak D match, TRBD1 (6 bases). The length of the CDR3 is 14 residues. Deletions cut 5 bases from V and 0 bases from J, with 10 bases between. CDR1 and CDR2 from the germline V gene are SEHNR and FQNEAQ (reference sequence). The CDR3 loop reads CASSPGTLNTEAFF. The CDR3 DNA follows: TGTGCCAGCAGCCCCGGGACATTGAACACTGAAGCTTTCTTT.

The table lists this clonotype with many counts. The chain combines TRBV5-1 with TRBJ2-2; a possible D gene is TRBD2 (6 bases). V gave up 6 bases and J gave up 5 bases, with 14 bases separating them. The CDR3 spans 14 residues. Germline V gene data show CDR1 as SGHRS and CDR2 as YFSETQ. Here the CDR3 DNA reads TGCGCCAGCAACGACGGGAGTTTAACCGGGGAGCTGTTTTTT. Translated: CASNDGSLTGELFF.

The V gene is TRBV20-1, the J gene TRBJ2-3; tentative D call: TRBD1 (7 bases). Trimming cost V 0 bases and J 2 bases, with 18 bases left between them. The CDR3 has 17 residues. Germline CDR1 and CDR2: DFQATT and SNEGSKA (reference sequence). CDR3 coding DNA: TGCAGTGCTAGAGATGACAGGGACTGGAGGGACACAGATACGCAGTATTTT. It codes for CSARDDRDWRDTDTQYF.

The sample holds many counts of this clonotype. V usage is TRBV29-1 and J usage is TRBJ2-5; 9 positions match TRBD2. Trimming at V came to 4 bases and at J to 2 bases, leaving 8 bases not matched to a gene. CDR1 is SQVTM and CDR2 is ANQGSEA in the germline V gene. The CDR3 totals 15 residues. The CDR3 DNA reads TGCAGCGTTGGGCTAGGCGGGAGGGAACAAGAGACCCAGTACTTC. Translated: CSVGLGGREQETQYF. Full variable domain (outside the CDR3, taken from reference TRBV29-1 and TRBJ2-5): SAVISQKPSRDICQRGTSLTIQCQVDSQVTMMFWYRQQPGQSLTLIATANQGSEATYESGFVIDKFPISRPNLTFSTLTVSNMSPEDSSIYLCSVGLGGREQETQYFGPGTRLLVL.

This clonotype was observed many times. The J gene is TRBJ2-5, the V gene TRBV13; 7 nucleotides line up with TRBD2. CDR1 and CDR2 (germline): PRHDT, FYEKMQ (reference sequence). The CDR3 extends over 14 amino acids. V lost 2 bases to trimming and J lost 5 bases; unmatched junction nucleotides: 5. For the CDR3, the DNA is TGTGCCAGCAGCTTACCCAGGGAGGGCGAGACCCAGTACTTC. It codes for CASSLPREGETQYF.